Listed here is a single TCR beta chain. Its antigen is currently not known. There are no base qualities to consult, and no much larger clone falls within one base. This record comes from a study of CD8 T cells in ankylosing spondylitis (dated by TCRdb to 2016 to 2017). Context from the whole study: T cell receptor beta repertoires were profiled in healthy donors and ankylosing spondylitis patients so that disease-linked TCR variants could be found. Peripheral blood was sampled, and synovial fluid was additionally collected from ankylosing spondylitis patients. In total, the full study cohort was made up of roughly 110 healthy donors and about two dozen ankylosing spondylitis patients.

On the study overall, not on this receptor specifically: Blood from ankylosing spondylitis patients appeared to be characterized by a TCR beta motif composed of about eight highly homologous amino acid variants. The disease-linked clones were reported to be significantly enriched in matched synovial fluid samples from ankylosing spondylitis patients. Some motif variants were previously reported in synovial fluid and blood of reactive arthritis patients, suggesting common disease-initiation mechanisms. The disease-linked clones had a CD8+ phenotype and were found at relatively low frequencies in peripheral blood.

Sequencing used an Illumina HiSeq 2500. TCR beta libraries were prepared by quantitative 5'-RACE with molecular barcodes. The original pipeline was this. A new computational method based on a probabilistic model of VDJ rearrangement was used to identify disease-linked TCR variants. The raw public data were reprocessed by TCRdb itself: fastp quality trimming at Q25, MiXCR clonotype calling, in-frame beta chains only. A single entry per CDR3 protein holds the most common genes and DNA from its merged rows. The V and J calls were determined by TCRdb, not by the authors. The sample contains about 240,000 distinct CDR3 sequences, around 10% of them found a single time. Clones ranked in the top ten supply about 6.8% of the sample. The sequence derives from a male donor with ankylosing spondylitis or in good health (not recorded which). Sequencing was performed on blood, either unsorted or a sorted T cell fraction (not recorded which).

In nucleotide form, the sequence is TGTGCCAGCAGCTTAGGGCGGGTGAGTAGCTCGAATGAGCAGTTCTTC. Its translation reads: CASSLGRVSSSNEQFF. The sequence is built from TRBV7-2 and TRBJ2-1, with a weak D call of TRBD2 (5 bases match). From cysteine to phenylalanine, the CDR3 is 16 amino acids long. Only the CDR3 DNA stays, 48 bases, in frame from base 1. Looking up the germline V gene yields CDR1 SGHTA and CDR2 FQGNSA. V gives up 1 base and J gives up 7 bases, and the segment between their germline ends measures 17 bases.